Presented here are 19 T cell receptor beta chains from one specimen sequenced in a study of T-cell memory formation after mild COVID-19. In TCRdb, the 5' RACE reads were re-called with MiXCR into one record per CDR3 protein. The data show around 370,000 distinct CDR3 sequences, around 21% seen once. The material sequenced was PBMCs or a T cell subset sorted from them (not recorded which). These receptors came from an adult woman who had mild COVID-19 (a few samples of this study predate the infection). Cell type and time point are not known.

This clonotype came up a few times. The chain is built from TRBV3-1 and TRBJ1-6; no clear D gene. The CDR3 runs 13 residues. The V and J ends lost 4 bases and 5 bases respectively, with 6 bases between them. Germline V CDR1 and CDR2: LGHDT, YNNKEL (reference sequence). The DNA for the CDR3 is TGTGCCAGCAGCCGTACCAATAATTCACCCCTCCACTTT. The encoded protein is CASSRTNNSPLHF.

This clonotype was seen at least ten times. The chain links TRBV24-1 to TRBJ2-3, with TRBD1 matching over 9 bases. The CDR3 sequence is 15 residues long. V lost 3 bases and J lost 6; bases outside the gene matches: 6. Per the germline V gene, CDR1 is KGHDR and CDR2 is SFDVKD. The DNA for the CDR3 is TGTGCCACCAGTGATGCCGGGACAGGGTGGGATACGCAGTATTTT. Amino acids: CATSDAGTGWDTQYF.

The chain employs TRBV2 and TRBJ1-1; D might be TRBD1 (5 bases). Trimming stripped 1 base from V and 4 bases from J, with 7 bases between. Germline CDR1 is SNHLY and CDR2 is FYNNEI. The CDR3 sequence is 13 residues long. The CDR3 DNA reads TGTGCCAGCAGTGAAGTCGGGGGCACTGAAGCTTTCTTT. Amino acid sequence: CASSEVGGTEAFF.

This clonotype appeared once. A much larger clone lies one base from this, so it may be a read error. The CDR3 region has the DNA TGCGCCAGCAGCCAAGATCCGGGGGGGCCCAATGAGAAGTTCTTC. Residues: CASSQDPGGPNEKFF. This sequence joins TRBV4-1 and TRBJ2-1; 8 bases agree with TRBD2. This CDR3 has 15 amino acids. Germline loops: CDR1 MGHRA, CDR2 YSYEKL.

The chain employs TRBV24-1 and TRBJ2-5; D is unclear. Germline V gene sequence: CDR1 KGHDR, CDR2 SFDVKD. The CDR3 runs 15 residues. The germline V and J ends were trimmed by 3 bases and 0 bases, with 10 bases remaining between them. The CDR3 sequence: CATSDGGGYQETQYF. The CDR3 DNA reads TGTGCCACCAGTGATGGCGGCGGTTACCAAGAGACCCAGTACTTC.

This clonotype has more than one count but fewer than ten. The chain combines TRBV7-2 with TRBJ1-2; D possibly corresponds to TRBD1 (6 bases). The CDR3 runs to 15 residues. Germline V gene sequence: CDR1 SGHTA, CDR2 FQGNSA. The V end was cut by 3 bases, the J end by 3 bases, with 14 bases between. DNA for the CDR3: TGTGCCAGCAGCTTTTCAGGGGACTATGACTATGGCTACACCTTC. Protein: CASSFSGDYDYGYTF.

In this sample, this clonotype turned up a few times. The chain links TRBV7-3 to TRBJ1-1, with a weak D call TRBD1 (5 bases). V lost 0 bases and J lost 1, with 9 bases in between. The CDR3 runs 15 residues. CDR1 and CDR2 (germline): SGHTA, FQGTGA. The CDR3 DNA reads TGTGCCAGCAGCTTAACGGGGGTGGCGAACACTGAAGCTTTCTTT. It translates to CASSLTGVANTEAFF.

This clonotype was counted between two and nine times. This sequence joins TRBV5-1 and TRBJ2-1, with TRBD2 as a possible D gene (5 bases). V was trimmed by 2 bases and J by 9 bases, leaving 15 bases between them. From germline, CDR1 is SGHRS and CDR2 YFSETQ. The CDR3 spans 14 residues. The DNA for the CDR3 is TGCGCCAGCAGCTTCAGGACTGATGGTAGTGAGCAGTTCTTC. This gives the protein CASSFRTDGSEQFF.

This clonotype appeared many times. The chain couples TRBV12-3 or TRBV12-4 to TRBJ1-5, with 9 nucleotides matching TRBD1. Trimming at V came to 6 bases and at J to 0 bases, leaving 12 bases not matched to a gene. This CDR3 spans 18 amino acids. As DNA, the CDR3 is TGTGCCAGCAGAGCACCACCCGGGACAGGGATTAGCAATCAGCCCCAGCATTTT. This encodes CASRAPPGTGISNQPQHF.

In its sample, this clonotype was seen a few times. The chain couples TRBV7-9 to TRBJ1-6; D gene uncertain. CDR3 size: 15 residues. Germline V gene sequence: CDR1 SEHNR, CDR2 FQNEAQ (reference sequence). The V and J ends lost 3 bases and 7 bases respectively, with 13 bases between them. The CDR3 DNA is TGTGCCAGCAGCTTTCTGGGAGAACTAAATTCACCCCTCCACTTT. Translation gives CASSFLGELNSPLHF.

This chain uses TRBV3-1 with TRBJ1-1, with a possible D match to TRBD1 (5 bases). Trimming took off 0 bases at V and 8 bases at J, with 10 bases between the two ends. The CDR3 length is 13 residues. The germline CDR1 and CDR2 sequences are LGHDT and YNNKEL (reference sequence). CDR3 coding DNA: TGTGCCAGCAGCCAAGACGCGACAGCGGAAGCTTTCTTT. This gives the protein CASSQDATAEAFF.

The genes are TRBV2 and TRBJ1-5, with TRBD1 matching 7 bases. The CDR3 runs to 14 residues. After removal of 10 bases from V and 2 bases from J, the junction contained 8 bases not matched to a gene. The germline V gene has CDR1 SNHLY and CDR2 FYNNEI. The DNA for the CDR3 is TGTGCCACCAAGACAGGGTTGGGCAATCAGCCCCAGCATTTT. Its protein is CATKTGLGNQPQHF. Based on the CDR3 plus reference TRBV2 and TRBJ1-5, the full variable domain is EPEVTQTPSHQVTQMGQEVILRCVPISNHLYFYWYRQILGQKVEFLVSFYNNEISEKSEIFDDQFSVERPDGSNFTLKIRSTKLEDSAMYFCATKTGLGNQPQHFGDGTRLSIL.

V and J are TRBV15 and TRBJ1-2; D is possibly TRBD1 (5 bases). Trimming left V 1 base short and J 8 bases short, with 11 bases between. The CDR3 has 13 amino acids. Germline V gives CDR1 LNHNV, CDR2 YYDKDF (reference sequence). The DNA for the CDR3 is TGTGCCACCAGCAGAGGTGGGGGAGGCGGCTACACCTTC. Amino acids: CATSRGGGGGYTF.

This clonotype has only a few counts. The chain combines TRBV5-6 with TRBJ2-3; D tentatively fits TRBD1 or TRBD2 (5 bases each). Looked up from germline, CDR1 is SGHDT and CDR2 is YYEEEE. The CDR3 is 19 amino acids. Trimming removed 4 bases from V and 6 bases from J, with 30 bases in between. The CDR3 protein is CASSLVPGLAWPGPDTQYF. In DNA, the CDR3 is TGTGCCAGCAGCCTAGTGCCGGGGCTCGCTTGGCCGGGTCCGGATACGCAGTATTTT.

This sequence joins TRBV12-3 or TRBV12-4 and TRBJ2-7; a possible D gene is TRBD1 (5 bases). This CDR3 is 15 amino acids long. Trimming took off 2 bases at V and 3 bases at J, with 14 bases between the two ends. The CDR3 bases are TGTGCCAGCAGTTTAAGGGGCTCTCTGGGCTACGAGCAGTACTTC. Translated: CASSLRGSLGYEQYF.

This chain links TRBV9 with TRBJ2-1; TRBD2 matches at 7 bases. CDR3 length equals 15 residues. CDR1 is SGDLS and CDR2 is YYNGEE in the germline V gene. The junction had 7 bases not matched to a gene; V was cut back by 3 bases and J by 4 bases. The CDR3 region is CASSGRAAGYNEQFF. CDR3 in DNA: TGTGCCAGCAGCGGGAGGGCAGCGGGGTACAATGAGCAGTTCTTC.

This clonotype came up a few times. The rearrangement links TRBV2 to TRBJ1-1, with a weak D call TRBD1 (6 bases). Germline V gives CDR1 SNHLY, CDR2 FYNNEI. The ends were cut back, 7 bases at V and 2 bases at J, with 11 bases in the middle. CDR3 length: 13 amino acids. CDR3 nucleotide sequence: TGTGCCAGCAACCAGGGGCCCAACACTGAAGCTTTCTTT. This translates into CASNQGPNTEAFF.

This clonotype has only a few counts. V is TRBV6-5 and J is TRBJ2-2; 11 bases are a match to TRBD1. This CDR3 has 15 amino acids. V dropped 4 bases and J dropped 6; count of bases not matched to a gene: 4. From germline, CDR1 is MNHEY and CDR2 SVGAGI. The CDR3 loop is CASSSDRGRSGELFF. DNA for the CDR3: TGTGCCAGCAGTTCGGACAGGGGGCGATCCGGGGAGCTGTTTTTT.

This clonotype was counted between two and nine times. The CDR3 nucleotides read TGTGCCAGCAGCGTCCGGGACAGGGCCAACGTCCTGACTTTC. Translation gives CASSVRDRANVLTF. The chain has TRBV7-8 and TRBJ2-6; D might be TRBD1 (6 bases). This CDR3 is 14 amino acids long. V was clipped by 5 bases and J by 5 bases, with 10 bases between them. CDR1 and CDR2 from the germline V gene are SGHVS and FQNEAQ.